This T cell receptor beta chain was sequenced during a study of blood T cell repertoires in COVID-19. The germline V gene encodes CDR1 WSHSY and CDR2 SAAADI. This CDR3 has 14 amino acids. V was trimmed by 8 bases and J by 5 bases, leaving 13 bases between them. Only in-frame clones appear in the TCRdb table, and some are missing; sequencing was by immunoSEQ multiplex PCR. The sample lists 200,000 to 250,000 clones, less than 85% occurring once. The clonotype was recovered from a man in his sixties who had recovered from COVID-19. Input material: PBMCs or T cells enriched from blood (not recorded which). The V call is TRBV10-2, the J call TRBJ1-6, with D maybe TRBD1 (5 bases). CDR3 loop: CASSPGLNNSPLHF. The CDR3 DNA follows: TGCGCCAGCTCGCCGGGACTGAATAATTCACCCCTCCACTTT.